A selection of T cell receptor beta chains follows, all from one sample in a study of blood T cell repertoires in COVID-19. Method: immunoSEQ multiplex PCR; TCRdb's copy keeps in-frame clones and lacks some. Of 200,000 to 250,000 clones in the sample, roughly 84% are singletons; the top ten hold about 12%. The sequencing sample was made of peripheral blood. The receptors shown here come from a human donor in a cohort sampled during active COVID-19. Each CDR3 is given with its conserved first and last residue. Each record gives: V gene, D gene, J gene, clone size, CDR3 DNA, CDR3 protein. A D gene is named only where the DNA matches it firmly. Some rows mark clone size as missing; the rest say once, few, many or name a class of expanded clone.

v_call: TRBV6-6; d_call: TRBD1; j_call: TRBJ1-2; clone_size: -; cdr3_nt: TGTGCCAGCAGCGAACAGGGGAGCGGCTATGGCTACACCTTC; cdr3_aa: CASSEQGSGYGYTF
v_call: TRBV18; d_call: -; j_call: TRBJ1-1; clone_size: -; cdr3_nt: TGTGCCAGCTCACCGTTACAGGGCGAAGCTTTCTTT; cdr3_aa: CASSPLQGEAFF
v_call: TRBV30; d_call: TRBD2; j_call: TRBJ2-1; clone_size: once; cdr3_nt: TGTGCCTGGAGAGGAAGGGAACTAGCGGGAGGGCTGAGTGAGCAGTTCTTC; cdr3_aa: CAWRGRELAGGLSEQFF
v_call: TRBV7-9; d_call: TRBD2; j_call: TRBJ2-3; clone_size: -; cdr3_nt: TGTGCCAGCAGCAGCCCGGGACTAGCGGGAGGAAGCACAGATACGCAGTATTTT; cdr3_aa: CASSSPGLAGGSTDTQYF
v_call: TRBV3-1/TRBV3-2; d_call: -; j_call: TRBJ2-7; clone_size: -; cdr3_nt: TGTGCCAGCAGCCAAGATTGGGGGGAGGTTTCCTACGAGCAGTACTTC; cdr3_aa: CASSQDWGEVSYEQYF
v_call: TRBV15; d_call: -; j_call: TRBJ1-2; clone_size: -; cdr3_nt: TGTGCCACCAGCAGAGATGGGAGGGAAAACTATGGCTACACCTTC; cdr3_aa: CATSRDGRENYGYTF
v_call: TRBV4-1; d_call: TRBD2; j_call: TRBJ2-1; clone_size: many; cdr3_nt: TGCGCCAGCAGCCACCTCGGACTAGCGGCCAGTATACCTTACAATGAGCAGTTCTTC; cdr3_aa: CASSHLGLAASIPYNEQFF
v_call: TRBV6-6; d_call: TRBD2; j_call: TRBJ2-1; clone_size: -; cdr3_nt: TGTGCCAGCAGTTTCCCAGGACTAGGTAATGAGCAGTTCTTC; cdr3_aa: CASSFPGLGNEQFF
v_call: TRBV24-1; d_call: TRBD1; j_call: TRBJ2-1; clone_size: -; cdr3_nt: TGTGCCACCAGTGAATGGTCCGGGACAGGGCGGGGAAAATTAAACAATGAGCAGTTCTTC; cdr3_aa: CATSEWSGTGRGKLNNEQFF
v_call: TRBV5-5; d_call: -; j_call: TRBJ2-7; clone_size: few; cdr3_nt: TGTGCCAGCACCTTAATGAACAGGGCCAAAGAGCAGTACTTC; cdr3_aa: CASTLMNRAKEQYF
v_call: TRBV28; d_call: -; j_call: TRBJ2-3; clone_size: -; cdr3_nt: TGTGCCAGCAGAATCTTCGGGGGAAGGGCAGATACGCAGTATTTT; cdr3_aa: CASRIFGGRADTQYF
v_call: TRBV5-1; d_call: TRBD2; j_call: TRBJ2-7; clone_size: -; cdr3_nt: TGCGCCAGCAGCTTGGCGCTAGCGGGAGGGCCTGGGGAGCAGTACTTC; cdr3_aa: CASSLALAGGPGEQYF
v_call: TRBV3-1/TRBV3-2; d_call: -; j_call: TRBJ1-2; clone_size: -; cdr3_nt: TGTGCCAGCAGCCAAGAGGAGGTCTATGGCTACACCTTC; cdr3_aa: CASSQEEVYGYTF
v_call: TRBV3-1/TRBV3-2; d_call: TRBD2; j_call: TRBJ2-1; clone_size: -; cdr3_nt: TGTGCCAGCAGCACTGGACTAGCTTCCAATGAGCAGTTCTTC; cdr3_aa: CASSTGLASNEQFF
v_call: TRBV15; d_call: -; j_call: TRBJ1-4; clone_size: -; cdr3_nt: TGTGCCACCAGCAGAGATCGTGGGGCCGAAAAACTGTTTTTT; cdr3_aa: CATSRDRGAEKLFF
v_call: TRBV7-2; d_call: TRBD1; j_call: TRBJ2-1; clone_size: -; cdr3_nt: TGTGCCAGCAGGGGTATCCGGGACAGGATGTACAATGAGCAGTTCTTC; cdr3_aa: CASRGIRDRMYNEQFF
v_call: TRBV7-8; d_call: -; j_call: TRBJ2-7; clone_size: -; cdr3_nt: TGTGCCAGCAGCTTAGCCCCCCAGGTTGGATACGAGCAGTACTTC; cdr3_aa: CASSLAPQVGYEQYF
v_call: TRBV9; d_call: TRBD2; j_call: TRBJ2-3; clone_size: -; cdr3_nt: TGTGCCAGCAGCGTGGGACTAGTCAGCACAGATACGCAGTATTTT; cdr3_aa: CASSVGLVSTDTQYF
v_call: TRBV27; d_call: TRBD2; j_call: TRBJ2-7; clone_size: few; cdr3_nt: TGTGCCAGCAGTTTACAGTTAGCGGGAGTCTACGAGCAGTACTTC; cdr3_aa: CASSLQLAGVYEQYF
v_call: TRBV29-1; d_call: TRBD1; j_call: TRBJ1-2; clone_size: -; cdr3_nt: TGCAGCGTTGGGGGACAGATCGGCTACACCTTC; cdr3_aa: CSVGGQIGYTF
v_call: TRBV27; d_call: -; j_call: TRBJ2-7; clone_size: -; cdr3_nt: TGTGCCAGCAGTGGCAGGAGGGGTGCCGAGCAGTACTTC; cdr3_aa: CASSGRRGAEQYF
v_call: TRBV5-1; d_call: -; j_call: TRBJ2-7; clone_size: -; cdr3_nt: TGCGCCAGCAGCTTAGGACACTTCTCCTACGAGCAGTACTTC; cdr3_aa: CASSLGHFSYEQYF
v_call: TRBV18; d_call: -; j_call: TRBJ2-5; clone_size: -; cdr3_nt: TGTGCCAGCTCACCACACCGGGGTGGAGAAGAGACCCAGTACTTC; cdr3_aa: CASSPHRGGEETQYF
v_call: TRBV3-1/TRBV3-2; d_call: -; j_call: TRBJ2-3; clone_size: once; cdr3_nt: TGTGCCAGCAGCCAACTCGTGGATACGCAGTATTTT; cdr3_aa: CASSQLVDTQYF
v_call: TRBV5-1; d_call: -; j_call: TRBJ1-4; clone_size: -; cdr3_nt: TGCGCCAGCAGCAATAAACAGGGTTGGGGTGAAAAACTGTTTTTT; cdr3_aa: CASSNKQGWGEKLFF
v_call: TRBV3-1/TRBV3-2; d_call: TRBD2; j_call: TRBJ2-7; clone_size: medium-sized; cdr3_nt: TGTGCCAGCAGCCAGGGGTATAGCGGGAGGCCCGAGCAGTACTTC; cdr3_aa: CASSQGYSGRPEQYF
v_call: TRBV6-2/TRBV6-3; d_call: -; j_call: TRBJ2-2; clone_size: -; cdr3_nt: TGTGCCACCAACCCGGGCCGCAACACCGGGGAGCTGTTTTTT; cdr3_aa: CATNPGRNTGELFF
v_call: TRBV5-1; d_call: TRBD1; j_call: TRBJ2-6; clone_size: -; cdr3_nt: TGCGCCAGCAGCCTCGGACAGGCTGGGGCCAACGTCCTGACTTTC; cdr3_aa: CASSLGQAGANVLTF
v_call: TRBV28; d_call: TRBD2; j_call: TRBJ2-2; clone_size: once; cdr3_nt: TGTGCCAGCAGTTTCACTAGCGGGAGCGGCACCGGGGAGCTGTTTTTT; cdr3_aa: CASSFTSGSGTGELFF
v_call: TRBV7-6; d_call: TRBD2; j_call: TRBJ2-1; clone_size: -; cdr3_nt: TGTGCCAGCAGCTTAGTCCCGACTAGCGGGAGACGCGAGCAGTTCTTC; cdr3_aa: CASSLVPTSGRREQFF
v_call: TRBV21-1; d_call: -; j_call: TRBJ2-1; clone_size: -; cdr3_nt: TGTGCCAGCCCAGGGGGGCCCACCTACAATGAGCAGTTCTTC; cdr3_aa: CASPGGPTYNEQFF
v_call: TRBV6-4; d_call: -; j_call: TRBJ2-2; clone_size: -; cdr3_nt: TGTGCCAGCAGCCCCAACTCCGGGGGAAGAGTCGGGGAGCTGTTTTTT; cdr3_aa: CASSPNSGGRVGELFF
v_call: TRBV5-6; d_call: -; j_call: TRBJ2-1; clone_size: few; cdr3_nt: TGTGCCAGCAGCTTGGCGGGGTCCTACAATGAGCAGTTCTTC; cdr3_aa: CASSLAGSYNEQFF
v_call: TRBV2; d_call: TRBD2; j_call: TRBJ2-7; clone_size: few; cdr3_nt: TGTGCCAGCAGGGCATCGGGACTAGCGGGAGACGAGCAGTACTTC; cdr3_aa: CASRASGLAGDEQYF
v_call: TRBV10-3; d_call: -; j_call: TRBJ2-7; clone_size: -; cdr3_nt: TGTGCCATCAGTGAGCCAAGGGGCAATGCCTACGAGCAGTACTTC; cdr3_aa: CAISEPRGNAYEQYF
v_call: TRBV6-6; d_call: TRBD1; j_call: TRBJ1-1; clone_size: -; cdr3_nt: TGTGCCAGCAGTTATACGGACAGGGAAGCTTTCTTT; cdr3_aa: CASSYTDREAFF
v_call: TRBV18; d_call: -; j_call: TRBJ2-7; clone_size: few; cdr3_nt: TGTGCCAGCTCACCACCGGGGGGTCACGAGCAGTACTTC; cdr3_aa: CASSPPGGHEQYF
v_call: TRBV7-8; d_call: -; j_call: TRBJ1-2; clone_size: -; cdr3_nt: TGTGCCAGCAGCTGGGGGGAAGGTCTGGGTGGCTACACCTTC; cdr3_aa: CASSWGEGLGGYTF
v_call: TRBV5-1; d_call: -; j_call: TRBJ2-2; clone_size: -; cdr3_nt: TGCGCCAGCAGCTTGGTCGCGGGGGCGCCCGGGGAGCTGTTTTTT; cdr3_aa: CASSLVAGAPGELFF
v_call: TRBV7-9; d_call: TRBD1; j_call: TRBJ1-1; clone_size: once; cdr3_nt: TGTGCCAGCAGCTTAGAAGGGGGCACGGCGGCTTTTGAAGCTTTCTTT; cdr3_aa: CASSLEGGTAAFEAFF
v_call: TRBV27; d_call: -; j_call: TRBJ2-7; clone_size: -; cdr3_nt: TGTGCCAGCAGTTTAAGGGAGTCCTACGAGCAGTACTTC; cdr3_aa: CASSLRESYEQYF
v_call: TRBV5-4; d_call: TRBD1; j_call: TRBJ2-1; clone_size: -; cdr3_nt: TGTGCCAGCAGCTCGGGACAGTACAATGAGCAGTTCTTC; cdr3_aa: CASSSGQYNEQFF
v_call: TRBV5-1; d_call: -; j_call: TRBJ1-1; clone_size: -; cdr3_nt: TGCGCCAGCAGCCTGGATGTCTATACTGAAGCTTTCTTT; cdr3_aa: CASSLDVYTEAFF
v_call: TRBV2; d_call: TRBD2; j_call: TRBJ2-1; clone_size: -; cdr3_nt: TGTGCCAGCAGTGGACTAGCGGGAATCTACAATGAGCAGTTCTTC; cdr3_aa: CASSGLAGIYNEQFF
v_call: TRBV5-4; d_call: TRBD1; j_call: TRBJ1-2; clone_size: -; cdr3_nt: TGTGCCAGCAGCCAGGGGACAGGGGGAAACTATGGCTACACCTTC; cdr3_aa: CASSQGTGGNYGYTF
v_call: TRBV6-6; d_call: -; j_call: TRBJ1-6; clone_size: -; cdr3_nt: TGTGCCAGCAGTCGTGGACGGGGTCATTCACCCCTCCACTTT; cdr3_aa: CASSRGRGHSPLHF
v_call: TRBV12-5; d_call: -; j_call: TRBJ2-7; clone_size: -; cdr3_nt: TGTGCTAGTGGCCACTACGAGCAGTACTTC; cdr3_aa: CASGHYEQYF
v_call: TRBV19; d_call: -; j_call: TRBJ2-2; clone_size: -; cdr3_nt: TGTGCCAGTAGTATAGTCGGACTGAGGTTCTCCGCCGGGGAGCTGTTTTTT; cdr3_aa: CASSIVGLRFSAGELFF
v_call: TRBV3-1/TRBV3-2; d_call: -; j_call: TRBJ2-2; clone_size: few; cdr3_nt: TGTGCCAGCAGCCAGAGGCCCGGGGAGCTGTTTTTT; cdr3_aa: CASSQRPGELFF
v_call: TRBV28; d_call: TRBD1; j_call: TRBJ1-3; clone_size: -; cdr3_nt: TGTGCCAGCAGTTTTCCCCAGGGGGAAGCTGGAAACACCATATATTTT; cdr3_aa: CASSFPQGEAGNTIYF
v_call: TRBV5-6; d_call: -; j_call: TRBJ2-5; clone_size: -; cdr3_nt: TGTGCCAGCAGCTTGATCCTTAGGAGAGAGACCCAGTACTTC; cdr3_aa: CASSLILRRETQYF
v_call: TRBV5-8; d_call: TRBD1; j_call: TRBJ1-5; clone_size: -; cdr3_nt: TGTGCCAGCAGCAAAGGGACAGGGATTTTCAATCAGCCCCAGCATTTT; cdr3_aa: CASSKGTGIFNQPQHF
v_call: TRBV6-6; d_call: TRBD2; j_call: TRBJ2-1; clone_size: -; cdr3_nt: TGTGCCACCGGGACTAGCGGGAGTTGGCAGTTCTTC; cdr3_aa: CATGTSGSWQFF
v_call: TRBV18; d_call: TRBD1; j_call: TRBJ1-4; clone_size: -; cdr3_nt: TGTGCCAGCTCACGCCAGGGGGCGGGTGAAAAACTGTTTTTT; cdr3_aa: CASSRQGAGEKLFF
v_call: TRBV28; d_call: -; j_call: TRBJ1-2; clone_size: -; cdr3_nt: TGTGCCAGCAGTTTGCAGGCGTATGGCTACACCTTC; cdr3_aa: CASSLQAYGYTF
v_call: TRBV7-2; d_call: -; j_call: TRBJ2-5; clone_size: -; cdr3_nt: TGTGCCAGCAGCTTAGCCCTACACAGACAAGAGACCCAGTACTTC; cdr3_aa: CASSLALHRQETQYF
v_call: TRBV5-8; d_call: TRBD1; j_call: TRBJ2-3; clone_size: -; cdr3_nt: TGTGCCAGCAGCAACCGGGACAGGGTTTGGTCAGATACGCAGTATTTT; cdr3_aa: CASSNRDRVWSDTQYF
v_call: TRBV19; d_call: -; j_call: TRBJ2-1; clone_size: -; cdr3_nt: TGTGCCAGTAGTATTACGGGGAACAATGAGCAGTTCTTC; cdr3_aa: CASSITGNNEQFF
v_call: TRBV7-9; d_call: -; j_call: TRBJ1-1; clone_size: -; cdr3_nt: TGTGCCAGCAGCTTACTAGGCTCTGAAGCTTTCTTT; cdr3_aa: CASSLLGSEAFF
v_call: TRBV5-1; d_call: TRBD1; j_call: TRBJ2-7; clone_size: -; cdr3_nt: TGCGCCAGCAGCTTGGGTGGACAGGGCTACGAGCAGTACTTC; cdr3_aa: CASSLGGQGYEQYF